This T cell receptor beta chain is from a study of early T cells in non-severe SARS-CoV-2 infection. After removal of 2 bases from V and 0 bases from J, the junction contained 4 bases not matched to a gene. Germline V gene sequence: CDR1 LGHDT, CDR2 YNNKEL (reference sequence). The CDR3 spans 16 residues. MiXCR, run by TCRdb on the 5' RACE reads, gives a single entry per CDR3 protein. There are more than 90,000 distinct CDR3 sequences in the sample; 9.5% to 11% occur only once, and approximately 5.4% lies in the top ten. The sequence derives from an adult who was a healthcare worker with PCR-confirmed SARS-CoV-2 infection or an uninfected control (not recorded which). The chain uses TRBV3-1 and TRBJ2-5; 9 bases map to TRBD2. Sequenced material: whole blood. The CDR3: CASSQMLAGNQETQYF. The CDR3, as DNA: TGTGCCAGCAGCCAAATGCTAGCGGGGAACCAAGAGACCCAGTACTTC.